The 27 T cell receptor beta chains given below trace back to one sample, sequenced in a study of T cells in Graves' hyperthyroidism and ophthalmopathy. Amplified TCR beta CDR3 regions derived from RNA transcripts. The TCR CDR3 first-round RT-PCR relied on the HTBI primer set. MiXCR was run by TCRdb on the multiplex PCR reads, yielding one entry per CDR3 protein. The table has approximately 620,000 distinct CDR3 sequences, approximately 13% seen once. The sample consisted of blood. Source of these receptors: a woman in her 30s with Graves' hyperthyroidism that later progressed to Graves' ophthalmopathy.

This clonotype was detected only a few times. This chain connects TRBV5-5 to TRBJ2-7, with D perhaps given as TRBD1 or TRBD2 (5 bases each). CDR1 and CDR2 from the germline V gene are SGHKS and YYEKEE (reference sequence). V dropped 7 bases and J dropped 3 bases, with 17 bases sitting between them. This CDR3 has 14 amino acids. The CDR3 protein is CASQYGTAIYEQYF. CDR3 bases: TGTGCCAGCCAGTATGGGACCGCTATCTACGAGCAGTACTTC.

In its sample, this clonotype was seen many times. The rearrangement uses TRBV10-3 and TRBJ1-1; D call uncertain. Deletions cut 0 bases from V and 1 base from J, with 6 bases between. Germline CDR1 and CDR2: ENHRY and SYGVKD. The CDR3 covers 14 residues. CDR3 DNA: TGTGCCATCAGTGAGTCGAACAGGAACACTGAAGCTTTCTTT. Residues: CAISESNRNTEAFF.

This clonotype has a handful of counts. The chain links TRBV4-3 to TRBJ2-7; TRBD1 agrees at 8 bases. This CDR3 is 14 amino acids long. With 2 bases clipped from V and 7 bases from J, the junction kept 7 bases outside the gene matches. The germline CDR1 and CDR2 sequences are LGHNA and YSLEER. Here the CDR3 reads CASSQNQGAGEQYF. The CDR3 DNA sequence: TGCGCCAGCAGCCAAAACCAGGGGGCGGGAGAGCAGTACTTC.

This clonotype was found many times. The rearrangement uses TRBV28 and TRBJ1-1, with D unresolved. This CDR3 spans 12 amino acids. The V gene lost 7 bases and the J gene lost 5 bases, with 11 bases spanning the gap. Germline V CDR1 and CDR2: MDHEN, SYDVKM. CDR3 residues: CASTLMETEAFF. The CDR3 DNA sequence: TGTGCCAGCACTTTGATGGAAACTGAAGCTTTCTTT. Drawing the rest from reference TRBV28 and TRBJ1-1, the complete variable domain is DVKVTQSSRYLVKRTGEKVFLECVQDMDHENMFWYRQDPGLGLRLIYFSYDVKMKEKGDIPEGYSVSREKKERFSLILESASTNQTSMYLCASTLMETEAFFGQGTRLTVV.

In this sample, this clonotype turned up a few times. The V call is TRBV7-6, the J call TRBJ2-2, with TRBD2 matching 9 bases. V was pared by 0 bases and J by 8 bases, with 4 bases of the junction left unmatched. Per germline, CDR1 SGHVS and CDR2 FNYEAQ. The CDR3 is 15 amino acids. CDR3 coding DNA: TGTGCCAGCAGCTTAGCGGGACTAGCCAAAGGGGAGCTGTTTTTT. Translated, it gives CASSLAGLAKGELFF.

Many counts were recorded for this clonotype. V and J are TRBV20-1 and TRBJ2-7; no clear D gene. The V end was cut by 6 bases, the J end by 2 bases, with 8 bases between. The germline gives CDR1 DFQATT, CDR2 SNEGSKA (reference sequence). This CDR3 is built from 11 residues. The CDR3 DNA reads as TGCAGTGCGCTAAGCGCCTACGAGCAGTACTTC. Translating it yields CSALSAYEQYF.

This clonotype showed up just a few times. V usage is TRBV3-1 and J usage is TRBJ2-5; D is undetermined. This CDR3 has 14 residues. The V gene lost 0 bases and the J gene lost 5 bases, with 10 bases spanning the gap. Germline CDR1 and CDR2: LGHDT and YNNKEL (reference sequence). The CDR3 loop is CASSQELVDETQYF. The CDR3 DNA is TGTGCCAGCAGCCAAGAACTTGTCGACGAGACCCAGTACTTC.

This clonotype was picked up many times. V is TRBV12-5 and J is TRBJ2-7; possibly TRBD1 for D (5 bases). V lost 3 bases to trimming and J lost 4 bases, with 16 bases between them. The CDR3 runs 15 residues. CDR1 and CDR2 (germline): LGHNT, FRNRAP. The CDR3 sequence: CASGLSGPAVYEQYF. In DNA form, the CDR3 reads TGTGCTAGTGGTTTATCAGGGCCGGCGGTTTACGAGCAGTACTTC.

The V and J genes are TRBV2 and TRBJ2-1; 8 bases fit TRBD1. Germline CDR1 is SNHLY and CDR2 is FYNNEI. With V trimmed by 7 bases and J by 12 bases, 14 bases remained unmatched. The CDR3 runs 14 residues. CDR3 in DNA: TGTGCCAGCACCCCCGGACAGGGTACCTTAGGGCAGTTCTTC. It translates to CASTPGQGTLGQFF.

Ten or more counts support this clonotype. The chain employs TRBV18 and TRBJ2-1; perhaps TRBD2 as D (6 bases). Trimming removed 3 bases at V and 7 bases at J, with 19 bases between. The CDR3 runs 16 residues. Germline CDR1 reads KGHSH; CDR2 reads LQKENI. The CDR3 sequence is CASSPPNGGSLNEQFF. The CDR3 region has the DNA TGTGCCAGCTCACCTCCAAATGGAGGGTCGCTGAATGAGCAGTTCTTC.

This clonotype has ten or more counts. The rearrangement uses TRBV27 and TRBJ2-3; either TRBD1 or TRBD2 may supply D (5 bases each). Trimming pared 8 bases from V and 6 bases from J, leaving 18 bases between. Germline CDR1 and CDR2: MNHEY and SMNVEV (reference sequence). This CDR3 comprises 14 residues. CDR3 amino acids: CASVWGRARDTQYF. DNA of the CDR3: TGTGCCAGCGTCTGGGGACGGGCACGGGATACGCAGTATTTT.

This chain connects TRBV24-1 to TRBJ1-1; D is possibly TRBD1 (5 bases). Germline V CDR1 and CDR2: KGHDR, SFDVKD. Trimming took 6 bases from V and 3 from J, leaving 7 bases between them. The CDR3 length is 12 residues. In nucleotides, the CDR3 is TGTGCCACCAGTAGGGGTGACACTGAAGCTTTCTTT. It specifies CATSRGDTEAFF.

This clonotype was counted at least ten times. V is TRBV11-3 and J is TRBJ2-1; D gene unclear. Germline CDR1 reads SGHNT; CDR2 reads YENEEA. Trimming removed 0 bases from V and 4 bases from J, with 13 bases in between. This CDR3 has 16 amino acids. CDR3 in amino acids: CASSLEALNNYNEQFF. The CDR3 region has the DNA TGTGCCAGCAGCTTAGAAGCTTTGAACAATTACAATGAGCAGTTCTTC.

This clonotype was seen many times. In DNA form, the CDR3 reads TGTGCCAGCAGTTTAGGGCGGGACTACAATGAGCAGTTCTTC. It codes for CASSLGRDYNEQFF. V and J are TRBV12-3 or TRBV12-4 and TRBJ2-1; D might be TRBD2 (6 bases). This CDR3 has 14 residues. V shed 1 base and J shed 3 bases, with 7 bases lying between them.

Points on this clonotype: This may be a read error, as it is one base from a much larger clone. The chain couples TRBV11-2 to TRBJ2-5; D not certain. Per the germline V gene, CDR1 is SGHAT and CDR2 is FQNNGV. The CDR3 totals 15 residues. The CDR3 loop reads CASSLDRLVQETLYF. Written as DNA, the CDR3 is TGTGCCAGCAGCTTAGATAGGCTAGTCCAAGAGACCCTGTACTTC.

In its sample, this clonotype was seen many times. The chain is built from TRBV18 and TRBJ2-5, with D unresolved. V shed 1 base and J shed 2 bases, with 8 bases lying between them. Per germline, CDR1 KGHSH and CDR2 LQKENI. CDR3 size: 14 residues. The chain's CDR3 is CASSPQQPQETQYF. The CDR3 DNA follows: TGTGCCAGCTCACCACAACAGCCGCAAGAGACCCAGTACTTC.

This clonotype showed up many times. The rearrangement uses TRBV18 and TRBJ2-3, with no clear D. CDR1 is KGHSH, CDR2 LQKENI, per germline. This CDR3 contains 13 residues. Between the trimmed V and J ends, which lost 3 bases and 3 bases, there was a span of 7 bases. CDR3 amino acids: CASSPTLTDTQYF. The DNA of the CDR3 is TGTGCCAGCTCACCGACCCTGACAGATACGCAGTATTTT.

This clonotype has more than one count but fewer than ten. V is TRBV12-3 or TRBV12-4 and J is TRBJ2-7, with D perhaps matching TRBD2 (6 bases). The CDR3 sequence is 13 residues long. Trimming removed 7 bases from V and 0 bases from J, with 10 bases in between. CDR3 bases: TGTGCCAGCATTGGGCGGGACTCCTACGAGCAGTACTTC. It encodes CASIGRDSYEQYF.

The V and J genes are TRBV9 and TRBJ1-2; possibly TRBD1 for D (5 bases). The CDR3 sequence is 15 residues long. Germline V gene sequence: CDR1 SGDLS, CDR2 YYNGEE. V lost 0 bases, J lost 4 bases, and 13 bases lay in between. CDR3 coding DNA: TGTGCCAGCAGCGTAGGGGGGGGGGGACTCTATGGCTACACCTTC. Its protein product is CASSVGGGGLYGYTF.

Ten or more counts support this clonotype. V gene TRBV10-3 combines with J gene TRBJ1-1; D is perhaps TRBD1 (5 bases). Trimming took off 6 bases at V and 3 bases at J, with 14 bases between the two ends. Germline values: CDR1 ENHRY, CDR2 SYGVKD. CDR3 length equals 14 residues. In DNA, the CDR3 is TGTGCCATCAGGCGGGCCGGGGACGACACTGAAGCTTTCTTT. The encoded protein is CAIRRAGDDTEAFF.

In this sample, this clonotype turned up many times. The V and J genes are TRBV6-1 and TRBJ2-1, with TRBD2 matching 8 bases. Germline-derived CDR1 and CDR2 are MNHNS and SASEGT. The CDR3 loop spans 16 amino acids. The junction had 6 bases not matched to a gene; V was cut back by 2 bases and J by 3 bases. The CDR3 here is CASSEIGAGVYNEQFF. The CDR3 nucleotides read TGTGCCAGCAGTGAAATCGGAGCGGGAGTCTACAATGAGCAGTTCTTC.

This clonotype has at least ten counts. V and J are TRBV27 and TRBJ2-7, with D possibly TRBD1 on 6 matching bases. Per the germline V gene, CDR1 is MNHEY and CDR2 is SMNVEV (reference sequence). This CDR3 contains 15 residues. V lost 6 bases, J lost 6 bases, and 21 bases lay in between. Here the CDR3 reads CASSRKGVFLGEQYF. DNA for the CDR3: TGTGCCAGCAGCCGAAAGGGGGTCTTTCTAGGCGAGCAGTACTTC.

V gene TRBV7-9 combines with J gene TRBJ2-5; weak D call: TRBD1 (5 bases). The CDR3 contains 14 residues. Germline lookup yields CDR1 SEHNR and CDR2 FQNEAQ (reference sequence). The V end lost 5 bases, the J end lost 5 bases, and 15 bases lay between the germline ends. CDR3 DNA: TGTGCCAGCAGCGAACAGGCCCAGCGCGAGACCCAGTACTTC. Amino acid sequence: CASSEQAQRETQYF.

This clonotype was detected a few times. The chain recombines TRBV19 with TRBJ2-2; 7 bases match TRBD2. The CDR3 spans 13 residues. V gave up 8 bases and J gave up 4 bases; unmatched junction bases: 4. Germline V gene lookup returns CDR1 LNHDA and CDR2 SQIVND (reference sequence). CDR3 residues: CASLKRGTGELFF. In DNA form, the CDR3 reads TGTGCCAGTCTAAAGCGGGGCACCGGGGAGCTGTTTTTT. Full variable domain (rest looked up from reference TRBV19 and TRBJ2-2): DGGITQSPKYLFRKEGQNVTLSCEQNLNHDAMYWYRQDPGQGLRLIYYSQIVNDFQKGDIAEGYSVSREKKESFPLTVTSAQKNPTAFYLCASLKRGTGELFFGEGSRLTVL.

This clonotype was recorded at least ten times. The chain combines TRBV6-2 or TRBV6-3 with TRBJ1-2, with TRBD1 matching over 7 bases. The CDR3 length is 15 residues. V was pared by 2 bases and J by 9 bases, with 12 bases of the junction left unmatched. Germline V CDR1 and CDR2: MNHEY, SVGEGT. The CDR3 region is CASSYGGGTVKSYTF. In nucleotides, the CDR3 is TGTGCCAGCAGTTACGGCGGGGGGACAGTGAAAAGCTACACCTTC.

The chain combines TRBV4-1 with TRBJ1-2; no definite D call. The CDR3 covers 10 residues. V lost 4 bases to trimming and J lost 11 bases, with 8 bases between them. CDR1 and CDR2 from the germline V gene are MGHRA and YSYEKL. The CDR3 reads CASSPRAYTF. CDR3 bases: TGCGCCAGCAGCCCAAGGGCGTACACCTTC.

This chain joins TRBV7-2 and TRBJ2-7; 8 nucleotides line up with TRBD1. The CDR3 has 14 amino acids. The V gene's germline CDR1 is SGHTA and CDR2 FQGNSA. Losses at the gene ends were 3 bases for V and 7 bases for J; bases not matched to a gene: 8. The CDR3 DNA follows: TGTGCCAGCAGCTTGGGACAGGCGTCGGGAGAGCAGTACTTC. This gives the protein CASSLGQASGEQYF.